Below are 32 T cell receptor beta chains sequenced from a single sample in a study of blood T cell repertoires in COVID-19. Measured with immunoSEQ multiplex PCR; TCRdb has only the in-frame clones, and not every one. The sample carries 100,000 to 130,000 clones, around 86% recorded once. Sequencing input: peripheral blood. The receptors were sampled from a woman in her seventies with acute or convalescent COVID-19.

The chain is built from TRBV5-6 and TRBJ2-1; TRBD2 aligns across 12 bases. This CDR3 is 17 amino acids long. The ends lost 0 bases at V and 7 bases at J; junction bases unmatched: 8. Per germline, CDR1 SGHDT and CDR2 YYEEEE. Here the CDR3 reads CASSLVGIGTSGNEQFF. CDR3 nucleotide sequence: TGTGCCAGCAGCTTGGTTGGTATAGGGACTAGCGGGAATGAGCAGTTCTTC.

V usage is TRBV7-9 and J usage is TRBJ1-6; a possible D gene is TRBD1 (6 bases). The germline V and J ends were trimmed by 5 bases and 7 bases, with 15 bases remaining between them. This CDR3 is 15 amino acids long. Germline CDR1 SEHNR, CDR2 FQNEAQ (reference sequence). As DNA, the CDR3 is TGTGCCAGCAGCCCATGGACAGCAAAAAATTCACCCCTCCACTTT. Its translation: CASSPWTAKNSPLHF.

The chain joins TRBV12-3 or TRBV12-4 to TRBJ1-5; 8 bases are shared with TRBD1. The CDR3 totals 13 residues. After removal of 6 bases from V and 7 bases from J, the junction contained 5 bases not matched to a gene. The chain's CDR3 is CASSLDRVQPQHF. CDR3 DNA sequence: TGTGCCAGCAGCCTGGACAGGGTACAGCCCCAGCATTTT.

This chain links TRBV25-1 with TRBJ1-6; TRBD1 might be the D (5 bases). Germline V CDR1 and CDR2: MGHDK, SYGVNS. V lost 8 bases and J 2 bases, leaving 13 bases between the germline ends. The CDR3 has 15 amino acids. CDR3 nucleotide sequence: TGTGCCAGCTGTCCGGAGGGGCCCTATAATTCACCCCTCCACTTT. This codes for CASCPEGPYNSPLHF.

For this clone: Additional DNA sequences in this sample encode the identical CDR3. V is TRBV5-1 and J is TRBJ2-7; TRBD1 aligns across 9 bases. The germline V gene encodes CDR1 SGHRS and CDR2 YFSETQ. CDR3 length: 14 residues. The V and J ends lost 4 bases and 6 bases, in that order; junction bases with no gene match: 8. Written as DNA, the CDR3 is TGCGCCAGCAGCCCGACAGGGGGGGTTCGCGAGCAGTACTTC. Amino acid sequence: CASSPTGGVREQYF.

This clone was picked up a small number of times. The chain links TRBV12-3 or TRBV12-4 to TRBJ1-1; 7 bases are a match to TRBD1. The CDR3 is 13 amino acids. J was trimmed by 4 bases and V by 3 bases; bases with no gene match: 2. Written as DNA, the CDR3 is TGTGCCAGCAGTTTGCAGGGGGGCACTGAAGCTTTCTTT. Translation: CASSLQGGTEAFF.

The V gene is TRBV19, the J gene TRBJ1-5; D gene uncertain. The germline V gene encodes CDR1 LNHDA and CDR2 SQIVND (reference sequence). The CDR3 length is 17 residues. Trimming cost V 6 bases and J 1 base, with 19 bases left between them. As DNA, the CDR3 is TGTGCCAGTAGCCGTGGGTTTGGAGGCAGGAGCAATCAGCCCCAGCATTTT. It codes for CASSRGFGGRSNQPQHF.

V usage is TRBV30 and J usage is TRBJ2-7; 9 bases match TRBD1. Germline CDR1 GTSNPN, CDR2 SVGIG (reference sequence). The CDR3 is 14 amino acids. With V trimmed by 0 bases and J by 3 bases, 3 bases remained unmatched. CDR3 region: CAWSVGTGYYEQYF. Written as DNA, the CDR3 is TGTGCCTGGAGTGTCGGGACAGGGTACTACGAGCAGTACTTC.

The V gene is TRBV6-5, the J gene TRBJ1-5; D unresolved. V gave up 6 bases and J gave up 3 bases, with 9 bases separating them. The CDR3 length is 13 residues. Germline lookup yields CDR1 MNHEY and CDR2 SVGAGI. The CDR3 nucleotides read TGTGCCAGCAGCGGCCAGGACAATCAGCCCCAGCATTTT. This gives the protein CASSGQDNQPQHF.

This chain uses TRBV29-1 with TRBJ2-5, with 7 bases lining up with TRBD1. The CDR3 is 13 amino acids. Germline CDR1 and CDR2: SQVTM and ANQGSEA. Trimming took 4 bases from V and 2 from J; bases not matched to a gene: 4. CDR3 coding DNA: TGCAGCGTTGGGGGACAGAGGCAAGAGACCCAGTACTTC. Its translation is CSVGGQRQETQYF.

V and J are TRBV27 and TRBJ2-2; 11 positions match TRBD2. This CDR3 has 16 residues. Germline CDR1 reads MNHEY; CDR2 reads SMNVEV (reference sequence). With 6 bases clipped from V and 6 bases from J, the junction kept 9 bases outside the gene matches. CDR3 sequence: CASSSTSGSRAGELFF. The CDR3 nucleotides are TGTGCCAGCAGCTCAACTAGCGGGAGTAGGGCCGGGGAGCTGTTTTTT.

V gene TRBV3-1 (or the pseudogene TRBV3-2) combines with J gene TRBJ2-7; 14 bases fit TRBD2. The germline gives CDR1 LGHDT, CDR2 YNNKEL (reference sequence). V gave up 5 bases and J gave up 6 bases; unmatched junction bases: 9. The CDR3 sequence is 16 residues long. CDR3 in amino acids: CASSLGTSGSWGEQYF. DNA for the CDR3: TGTGCCAGCAGCTTGGGGACTAGCGGGAGTTGGGGCGAGCAGTACTTC.

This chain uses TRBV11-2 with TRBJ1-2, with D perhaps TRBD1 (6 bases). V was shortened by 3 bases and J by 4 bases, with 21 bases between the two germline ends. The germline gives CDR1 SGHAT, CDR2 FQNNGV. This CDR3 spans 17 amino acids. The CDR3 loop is CASSFGGRTRGGYGYTF. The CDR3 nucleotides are TGTGCCAGCAGCTTCGGAGGCCGGACCCGAGGGGGCTATGGCTACACCTTC.

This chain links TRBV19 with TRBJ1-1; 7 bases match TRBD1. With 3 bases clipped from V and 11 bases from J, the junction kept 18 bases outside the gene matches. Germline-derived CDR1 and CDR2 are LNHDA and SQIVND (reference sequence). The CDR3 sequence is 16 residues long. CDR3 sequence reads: CASSMGGQERFGNAFF. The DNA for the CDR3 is TGTGCCAGTAGTATGGGAGGACAGGAGCGGTTTGGGAACGCTTTCTTT.

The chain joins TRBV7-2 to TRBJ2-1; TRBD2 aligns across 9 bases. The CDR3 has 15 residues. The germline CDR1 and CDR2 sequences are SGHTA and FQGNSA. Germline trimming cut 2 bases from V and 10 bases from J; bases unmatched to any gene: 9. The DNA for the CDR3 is TGTGCCAGCAGCTTAAGGCCAGCGGGAGGATACGAGCAGTTCTTC. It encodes CASSLRPAGGYEQFF.

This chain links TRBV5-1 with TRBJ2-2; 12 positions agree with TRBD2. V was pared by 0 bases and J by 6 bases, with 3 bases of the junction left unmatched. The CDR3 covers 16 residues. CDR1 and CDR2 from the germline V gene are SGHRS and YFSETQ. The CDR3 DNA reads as TGCGCCAGCAGCTTGGAACTAGCGGGAGGCGCCGGGGAGCTGTTTTTT. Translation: CASSLELAGGAGELFF.

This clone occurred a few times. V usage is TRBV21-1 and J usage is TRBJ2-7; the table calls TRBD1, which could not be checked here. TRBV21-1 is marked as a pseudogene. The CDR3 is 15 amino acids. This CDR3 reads CASRQPGQINYEQYF. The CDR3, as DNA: TGTGCCAGCAGACAACCGGGACAGATCAACTACGAGCAGTACTTC.

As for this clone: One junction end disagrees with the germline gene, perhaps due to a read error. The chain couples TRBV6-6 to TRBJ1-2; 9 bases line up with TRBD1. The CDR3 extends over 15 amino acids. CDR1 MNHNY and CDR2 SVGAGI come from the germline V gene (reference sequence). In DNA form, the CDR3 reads TGTGCCAGCAGTGCTCCGGGACAGGGTAACGATGGCTACACCTTC. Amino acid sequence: CASSAPGQGNDGYTF.

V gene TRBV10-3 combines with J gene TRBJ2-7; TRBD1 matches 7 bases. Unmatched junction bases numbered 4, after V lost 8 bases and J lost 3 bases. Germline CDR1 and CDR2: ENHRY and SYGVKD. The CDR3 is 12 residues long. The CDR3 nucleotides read TGTGCCATCGCCGCAGGGGGCTACGAGCAGTACTTC. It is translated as CAIAAGGYEQYF.

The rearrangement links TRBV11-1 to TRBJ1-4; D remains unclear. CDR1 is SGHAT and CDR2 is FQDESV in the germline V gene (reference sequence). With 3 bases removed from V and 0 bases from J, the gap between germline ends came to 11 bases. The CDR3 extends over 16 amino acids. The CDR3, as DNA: TGTGCCAGCAGCTTCTTCGTCCAGACAACTAATGAAAAACTGTTTTTT. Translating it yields CASSFFVQTTNEKLFF.

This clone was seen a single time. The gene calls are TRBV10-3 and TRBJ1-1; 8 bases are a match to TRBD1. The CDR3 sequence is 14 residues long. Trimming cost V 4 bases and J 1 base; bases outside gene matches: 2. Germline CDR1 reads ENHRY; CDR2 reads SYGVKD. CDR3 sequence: CAISAGTGNTEAFF. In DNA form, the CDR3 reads TGTGCCATCAGTGCCGGGACAGGGAACACTGAAGCTTTCTTT.

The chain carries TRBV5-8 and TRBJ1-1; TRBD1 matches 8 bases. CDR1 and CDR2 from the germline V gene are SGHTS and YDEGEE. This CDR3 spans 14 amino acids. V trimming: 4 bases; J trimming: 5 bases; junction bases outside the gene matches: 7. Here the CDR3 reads CASSIYRGYTEAFF. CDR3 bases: TGTGCCAGCAGCATATACAGGGGGTATACTGAAGCTTTCTTT.

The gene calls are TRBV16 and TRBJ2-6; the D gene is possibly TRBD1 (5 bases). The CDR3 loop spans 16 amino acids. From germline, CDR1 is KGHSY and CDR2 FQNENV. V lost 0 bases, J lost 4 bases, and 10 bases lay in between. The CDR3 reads CASSQSAGLGANVLTF. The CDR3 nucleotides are TGTGCCAGCAGCCAATCGGCAGGGCTAGGGGCCAACGTCCTGACTTTC. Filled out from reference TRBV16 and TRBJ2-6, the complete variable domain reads GEEVAQTPKHLVRGEGQKAKLYCAPIKGHSYVFWYQQVLKNEFKFLISFQNENVFDETGMPKERFSAKCLPNSPCSLEIQATKLEDSAVYFCASSQSAGLGANVLTFGAGSRLTVL.

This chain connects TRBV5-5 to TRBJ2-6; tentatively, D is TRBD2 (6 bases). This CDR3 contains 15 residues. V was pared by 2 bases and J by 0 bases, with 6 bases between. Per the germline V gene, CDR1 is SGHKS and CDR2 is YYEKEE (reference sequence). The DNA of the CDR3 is TGTGCCAGCAGCTTCGGGAGCTCTGGGGCCAACGTCCTGACTTTC. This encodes CASSFGSSGANVLTF. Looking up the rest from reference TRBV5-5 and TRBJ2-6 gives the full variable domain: DAGVTQSPTHLIKTRGQQVTLRCSPISGHKSVSWYQQVLGQGPQFIFQYYEKEERGRGNFPDRFSARQFPNYSSELNVNALLLGDSALYLCASSFGSSGANVLTFGAGSRLTVL.

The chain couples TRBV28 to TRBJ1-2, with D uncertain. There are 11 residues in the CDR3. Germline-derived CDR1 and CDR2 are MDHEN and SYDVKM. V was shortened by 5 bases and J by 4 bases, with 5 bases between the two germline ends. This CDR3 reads CASSLSYGYTF. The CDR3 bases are TGTGCCAGCAGTCTGAGCTATGGCTACACCTTC.

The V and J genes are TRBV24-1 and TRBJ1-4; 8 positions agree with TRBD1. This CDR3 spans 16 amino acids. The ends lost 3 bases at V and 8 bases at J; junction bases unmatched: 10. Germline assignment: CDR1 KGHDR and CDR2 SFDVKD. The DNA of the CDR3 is TGTGCCACCAGTGATGCATCCGGGACAGGCCGGGAAAAACTGTTTTTT. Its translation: CATSDASGTGREKLFF.

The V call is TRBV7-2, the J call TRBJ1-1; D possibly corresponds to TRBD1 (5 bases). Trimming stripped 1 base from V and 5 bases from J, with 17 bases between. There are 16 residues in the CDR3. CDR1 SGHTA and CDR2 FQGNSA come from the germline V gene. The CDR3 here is CASSLGWHRGRTEAFF. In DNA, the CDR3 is TGTGCCAGCAGCTTAGGGTGGCATAGGGGTCGGACTGAAGCTTTCTTT.

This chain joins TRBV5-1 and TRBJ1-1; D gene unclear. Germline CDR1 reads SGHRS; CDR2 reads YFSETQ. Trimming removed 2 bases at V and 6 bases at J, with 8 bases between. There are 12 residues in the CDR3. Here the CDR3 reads CASSFTGAEAFF. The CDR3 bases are TGCGCCAGCAGCTTTACGGGTGCTGAAGCTTTCTTT.

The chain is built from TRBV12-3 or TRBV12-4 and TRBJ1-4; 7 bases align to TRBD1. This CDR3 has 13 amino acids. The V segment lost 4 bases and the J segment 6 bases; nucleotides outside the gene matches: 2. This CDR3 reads CASSYRGDEKLFF. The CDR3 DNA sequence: TGTGCCAGCAGTTACAGGGGTGATGAAAAACTGTTTTTT.

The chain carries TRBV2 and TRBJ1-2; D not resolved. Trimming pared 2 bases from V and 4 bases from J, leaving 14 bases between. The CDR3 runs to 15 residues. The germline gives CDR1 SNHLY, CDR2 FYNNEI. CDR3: CASSEIPRVAYGYTF. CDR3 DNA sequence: TGTGCCAGCAGTGAAATCCCCCGGGTGGCCTATGGCTACACCTTC.

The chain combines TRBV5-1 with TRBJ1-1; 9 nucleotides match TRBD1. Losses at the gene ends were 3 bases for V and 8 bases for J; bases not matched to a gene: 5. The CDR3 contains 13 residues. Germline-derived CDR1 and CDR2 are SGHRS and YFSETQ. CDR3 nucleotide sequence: TGCGCCAGCAGCTGGGGGACAGGGAGGGAAGCTTTCTTT. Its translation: CASSWGTGREAFF.

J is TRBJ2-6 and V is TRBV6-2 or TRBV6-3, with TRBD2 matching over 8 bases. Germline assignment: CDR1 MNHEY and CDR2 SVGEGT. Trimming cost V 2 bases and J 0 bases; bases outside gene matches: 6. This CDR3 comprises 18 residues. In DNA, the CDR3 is TGTGCCAGCAGTTACCCGGGGGGGAAGGTCTCTGGGGCCAACGTCCTGACTTTC. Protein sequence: CASSYPGGKVSGANVLTF.